What follows is one TCR beta chain and its context. Alongside a J-beta primer mix, a sample-barcoded 5' primer served in a second PCR lasting about 6 to 12 cycles. Each CDR3 protein gets one entry after TCRdb re-called the 5' RACE reads with MiXCR. The sample holds about 1.8 million distinct CDR3 sequences, less than 50% seen once. The data were taken from a study of blood T cells in healthy people across ages. Trimming took off 4 bases at V and 1 base at J, with 15 bases between the two ends. Germline V gene sequence: CDR1 SGHKS, CDR2 YYEKEE (reference sequence). The CDR3 extends over 15 amino acids.

V and J are TRBV5-5 and TRBJ2-7; maybe TRBD2 (5 bases). The specimen was blood. This TCR came from a woman aged 40 to 49 in good health. DNA for the CDR3: TGTGCCAGCAGCGCGCCGGGAACTCAATCCTACGAGCAGTACTTC. Its translation is CASSAPGTQSYEQYF.